Shown below are 23 T cell receptor beta chains from a single sample sequenced in a study of regulatory T cells in long-lasting Graves disease. Libraries of TCR beta came from iRepertoire HTBI primers plus Arm-PCR of CDR3 regions. MiXCR was run by TCRdb on the multiplex PCR reads, yielding one entry per CDR3 protein. The table includes hundreds of thousands of distinct CDR3 sequences, 18% detected once. Time point here: newly diagnosed GD, antithyroid drugs for less than 3 months. Extracted PBMC RNA gave rise to the TCR library. The sequencing used peripheral blood mononuclear cells (PBMCs), collected at new diagnosis, from a patient treated with antithyroid drugs. Every receptor here comes from a female donor with Graves disease.

The chain is built from TRBV28 and TRBJ2-1; 10 positions agree with TRBD2. Germline CDR1 reads MDHEN; CDR2 reads SYDVKM. The J segment lost 7 bases and the V segment lost 5 bases, leaving 11 bases of the junction unmatched. This CDR3 spans 16 amino acids. The CDR3 coding sequence is TGTGCCAGCAGTCCGGTGGGACTAGCGAAAGGGAATGAGCAGTTCTTC. Protein sequence: CASSPVGLAKGNEQFF.

This clonotype was observed many times. This sequence joins TRBV20-1 and TRBJ1-6, with 10 bases that match TRBD1. The CDR3 extends over 16 amino acids. Germline V CDR1 and CDR2: DFQATT, SNEGSKA (reference sequence). After removal of 3 bases from V and 8 bases from J, the junction contained 10 bases not matched to a gene. CDR3: CSASPTGQGIYSPLHF. CDR3 nucleotide sequence: TGCAGTGCTAGCCCCACGGGACAGGGGATTTATTCACCCCTCCACTTT.

The chain couples TRBV10-1 to TRBJ2-2; 12 positions match TRBD2. The CDR3 extends over 18 amino acids. CDR1 and CDR2 (germline): WNHNN, SYGVQD (reference sequence). With V trimmed by 4 bases and J by 0 bases, 6 bases remained unmatched. CDR3 coding DNA: TGCGCCAGCAGTGGCCAGACTAGCGGGAGAGCGAACACCGGGGAGCTGTTTTTT. Translation: CASSGQTSGRANTGELFF.

Many counts were recorded for this clonotype. The rearrangement joins TRBV20-1 to TRBJ1-1; no clear D. Germline loops: CDR1 DFQATT, CDR2 SNEGSKA (reference sequence). The CDR3 runs 14 residues. V was shortened by 6 bases and J by 2 bases, with 16 bases between the two germline ends. The DNA of the CDR3 is TGCAGTGCCTATAAACCTAATATCAACACTGAAGCTTTCTTT. As protein: CSAYKPNINTEAFF.

This clonotype has ten or more counts. The chain uses TRBV5-1 and TRBJ2-3, with 7 nucleotides matching TRBD1. From germline, CDR1 is SGHRS and CDR2 YFSETQ. The CDR3 totals 16 residues. The V segment lost 0 bases and the J segment 2 bases; nucleotides outside the gene matches: 6. As DNA, the CDR3 is TGCGCCAGCAGCTTGGCCGTGGGACAGATCACAGATACGCAGTATTTT. Its translation is CASSLAVGQITDTQYF.

This clonotype was recorded at least ten times. The chain links TRBV28 to TRBJ2-3; TRBD1 might be the D (5 bases). Between the trimmed V and J ends, which lost 3 bases and 6 bases, there was a span of 10 bases. This CDR3 has 13 amino acids. Germline V lookup: CDR1 MDHEN, CDR2 SYDVKM. CDR3 sequence reads: CASSFGRADTQYF. CDR3 nucleotides: TGTGCCAGCAGTTTCGGCAGGGCGGATACGCAGTATTTT.

As for this clonotype: A much larger clonotype is one base distant, so this may be a read error. The rearrangement joins TRBV11-1 to TRBJ2-1; D ambiguous. Per the germline V gene, CDR1 is SGHAT and CDR2 is FQDESV (reference sequence). V was pared by 6 bases and J by 10 bases, with 13 bases between. This CDR3 has 12 amino acids. CDR3 amino acids: CASSPGTMEQFF. Here the CDR3 DNA reads TGTGCCAGCAGTCCGGGCACCATGGAGCAGTTCTTC.

Details on this clonotype: The junction shows a germline mismatch at one end, possibly a read error. CDR3 in DNA: TGTGTCAGCAGCATGAACCGGGACTCGAGCTCCTACGAGCAGTACTTC. Its protein is CVSSMNRDSSSYEQYF. J is TRBJ2-7 and V is TRBV11-3; a weak D match, TRBD2 (6 bases). This CDR3 is 16 amino acids long. Germline CDR1 reads SGHNT; CDR2 reads YENEEA.

Many counts were recorded for this clonotype. The chain uses TRBV9 and TRBJ1-1, with a possible D match to TRBD1 (6 bases). Trimming cost V 0 bases and J 1 base, with 10 bases left between them. Germline loops: CDR1 SGDLS, CDR2 YYNGEE. The CDR3 covers 15 residues. Here the CDR3 reads CASSVARTANTEAFF. DNA for the CDR3: TGTGCCAGCAGCGTAGCTAGGACAGCGAACACTGAAGCTTTCTTT. The variable domain in full, with the rest retrieved from reference TRBV9 and TRBJ1-1, is DSGVTQTPKHLITATGQRVTLRCSPRSGDLSVYWYQQSLDQGLQFLIQYYNGEERAKGNILERFSAQQFPDLHSELNLSSLELGDSALYFCASSVARTANTEAFFGQGTRLTVV.

The chain recombines TRBV9 with TRBJ2-5, with 12 nucleotides matching TRBD2. This CDR3 has 15 residues. Germline V gene lookup returns CDR1 SGDLS and CDR2 YYNGEE. J gave up 4 bases and V 3 bases, and 4 bases lay outside the gene matches. CDR3 in DNA: TGTGCCAGCAGCGCCGAGGGACTAGCGGGAGAGACCCAGTACTTC. This sequence encodes CASSAEGLAGETQYF. Looking up the rest from reference TRBV9 and TRBJ2-5 gives the full variable domain: DSGVTQTPKHLITATGQRVTLRCSPRSGDLSVYWYQQSLDQGLQFLIQYYNGEERAKGNILERFSAQQFPDLHSELNLSSLELGDSALYFCASSAEGLAGETQYFGPGTRLLVL.

There are many counts of this clonotype. The chain joins TRBV27 to TRBJ1-4; 9 nucleotides align to TRBD1. The length of the CDR3 is 18 residues. Trimming cost V 0 bases and J 1 base; bases outside gene matches: 6. CDR1 and CDR2 from the germline V gene are MNHEY and SMNVEV (reference sequence). Written as DNA, the CDR3 is TGTGCCAGCAGTTTATCGAGGGACAGGGTTAAAACTAATGAAAAACTGTTTTTT. Residues: CASSLSRDRVKTNEKLFF.

This clonotype was picked up many times. This chain uses TRBV7-8 with TRBJ2-7; D gene uncertain. Germline loops: CDR1 SGHVS, CDR2 FQNEAQ. The CDR3 loop spans 14 amino acids. Trimming shortened V by 8 bases and J by 3 bases, and 17 bases separated the two germline ends. CDR3 in DNA: TGTGCCAGCTGTAGCAGAGAGCCAGACTACGAGCAGTACTTC. This sequence encodes CASCSREPDYEQYF.

This clonotype came up many times. The chain combines TRBV11-3 with TRBJ1-1; D unresolved. From germline, CDR1 is SGHNT and CDR2 YENEEA. V lost 0 bases to trimming and J lost 2 bases, with 7 bases between them. The CDR3 contains 14 residues. The CDR3 region has the DNA TGTGCCAGCAGCTTAGATCAAGCCAACACTGAAGCTTTCTTT. Amino acid sequence: CASSLDQANTEAFF.

This chain links TRBV20-1 with TRBJ2-1; D is perhaps TRBD2 (7 bases). The DNA end favors TRBJ2-5, so the J call may be wrong. CDR3 length: 15 amino acids. The germline gives CDR1 DFQATT, CDR2 SNEGSKA (reference sequence). CDR3 DNA: TGCAGTGCGGGACTCGAGGGGGGGAGGAGAGAGACCCAGTACTTC. Its protein product is CSAGLEGGRRETQYF.

This clonotype was counted ten times or more. This chain joins TRBV10-3 and TRBJ1-5, with D unresolved. The CDR3 runs to 12 residues. V was pared by 6 bases and J by 3 bases, with 6 bases between. Germline assignment: CDR1 ENHRY and CDR2 SYGVKD. This CDR3 is CAISADNQPQHF. The DNA of the CDR3 is TGTGCCATCAGCGCAGACAATCAGCCCCAGCATTTT.

Many counts were recorded for this clonotype. The chain couples TRBV28 to TRBJ1-1; TRBD1 might be the D (5 bases). This CDR3 region has 15 residues. Germline V gene lookup returns CDR1 MDHEN and CDR2 SYDVKM. The V end lost 5 bases, the J end lost 3 bases, and 16 bases lay between the germline ends. In nucleotides, the CDR3 is TGTGCCAGCAGTCCCTCCGGGCAGGGCGACACTGAAGCTTTCTTT. It yields the protein CASSPSGQGDTEAFF.

The chain recombines TRBV29-1 with TRBJ2-1; TRBD2 agrees at 11 bases. This CDR3 is built from 13 residues. V was pared by 7 bases and J by 4 bases, with 3 bases of the junction left unmatched. The V gene's germline CDR1 is SQVTM and CDR2 ANQGSEA. The CDR3 is CSARTSGYNEQFF. The CDR3 nucleotides are TGCAGCGCCAGGACTAGCGGGTACAATGAGCAGTTCTTC.

This clonotype was counted a few times. The chain recombines TRBV24-1 with TRBJ1-2; the D gene is possibly TRBD1 (6 bases). This CDR3 has 16 amino acids. The V end was cut by 4 bases, the J end by 4 bases, with 18 bases between. Germline V gives CDR1 KGHDR, CDR2 SFDVKD. CDR3 loop: CATSDQDSDSSYGYTF. In nucleotides, the CDR3 is TGTGCCACCAGTGACCAGGACAGTGACAGTAGCTATGGCTACACCTTC.

About this clonotype: This may arise from a read error, as a much more abundant clone is one base away. The CDR3 carries no conserved terminal phenylalanine or tryptophan, so it likely arises from a read error. The V call is TRBV7-9, the J call TRBJ2-1, with D possibly being TRBD2 (5 bases). Deletions cut 6 bases from V and 9 bases from J, with 15 bases between. CDR1 SEHNR and CDR2 FQNEAQ come from the germline V gene (reference sequence). CDR3 size: 13 residues. CDR3 residues: CASRGASSSEQFL. The CDR3 DNA follows: TGTGCCAGCAGGGGAGCTTCTAGCAGTGAGCAGTTCTTA.

This clonotype has at least ten counts. The chain recombines TRBV28 with TRBJ2-7, with 8 bases aligning to TRBD2. CDR1 is MDHEN and CDR2 is SYDVKM in the germline V gene. V shed 4 bases, J shed 2 bases, and the junction held 7 bases outside the gene matches. The length of the CDR3 is 15 residues. This CDR3 is CASSSPPAGAYEQYF. In DNA form, the CDR3 reads TGTGCCAGCAGTTCCCCTCCAGCGGGGGCCTACGAGCAGTACTTC. The full variable domain, completed using reference TRBV28 and TRBJ2-7, is DVKVTQSSRYLVKRTGEKVFLECVQDMDHENMFWYRQDPGLGLRLIYFSYDVKMKEKGDIPEGYSVSREKKERFSLILESASTNQTSMYLCASSSPPAGAYEQYFGPGTRLTVT.

This clonotype was seen only a few times. The rearrangement uses TRBV5-1 and TRBJ2-1; 8 bases fit TRBD2. The CDR3 consists of 15 residues. Germline CDR1 reads SGHRS; CDR2 reads YFSETQ. The V and J ends lost 0 bases and 9 bases, in that order; junction bases with no gene match: 8. CDR3 in DNA: TGCGCCAGCAGCTTGGTTAGCGGGAAGGTTGGTGAGCAGTTCTTC. It specifies CASSLVSGKVGEQFF.

A word on this clonotype: This may be a read error: a much more frequent sequence differs by one nucleotide. The J gene is TRBJ2-2, the V gene TRBV15, with 8 bases fitting TRBD1. This CDR3 contains 15 residues. Looked up from germline, CDR1 is LNHNV and CDR2 is YYDKDF (reference sequence). The CDR3 DNA follows: TGTGTCACCAGTCAGACAGGGGCAAACACCGGGGAGCTGTTTTTT. Encoded protein: CVTSQTGANTGELFF.

This clonotype was seen ten or more times. This sequence joins TRBV27 and TRBJ2-3, with unresolved D. CDR1 and CDR2 (germline): MNHEY, SMNVEV (reference sequence). Trimming removed 2 bases at V and 1 base at J, with 13 bases between. There are 16 residues in the CDR3. DNA for the CDR3: TGTGCCAGCAGTTTAGGGTCCCTCCGCGGCACAGATACGCAGTATTTT. This sequence encodes CASSLGSLRGTDTQYF.